Listed below are T cell receptor beta chains from one sample, sequenced in a study of blood T cell repertoires in COVID-19. TCRdb's copy holds only in-frame clones and misses some; the assay was immunoSEQ multiplex PCR. Of some 13,000 clones listed, 60% to 80% are singletons. The sequenced sample consisted of peripheral blood. The receptors were gathered from a human donor in a cohort sampled during active COVID-19. The conserved cysteine and the conserved F or W are not part of the CDR3 here. The order of the fields is CDR3 protein, V gene, J gene.

ASSHLAGDYEQY,TRBV3-1/TRBV3-2,TRBJ2-7
ASSSTGRTEAF,TRBV12-3/TRBV12-4,TRBJ1-1
ASSLYGEYGYT,TRBV7-2,TRBJ1-2
ASSFRTGAGETQY,TRBV28,TRBJ2-5
ASSATANTGELF,TRBV11-2,TRBJ2-2
ASSSTGAASSYEQY,TRBV13,TRBJ2-7
SARSGSGYT,TRBV20-1,TRBJ1-2
ASSDLVWGANVLT,TRBV27,TRBJ2-6
AWGPGLLYTGELF,TRBV30,TRBJ2-2
ASSPGPLNTEAF,TRBV18,TRBJ1-1
ASSLGTVTSTDTQY,TRBV5-1,TRBJ2-3
ASSGLAGGPQSSYNEQF,TRBV18,TRBJ2-1
ASTPPSEGYGYT,TRBV7-9,TRBJ1-2
ASRRLREQF,TRBV19,TRBJ2-1
ASSLDRGNQPQH,TRBV5-1,TRBJ1-5
ASWVREETQY,TRBV6-5,TRBJ2-5
ASSPDRFSFEQY,TRBV7-2,TRBJ2-7
ASSGGQGSPETQY,TRBV9,TRBJ2-5
ASSARYGQGADEAF,TRBV7-9,TRBJ1-1
ASSSIQRRYEQY,TRBV5-6,TRBJ2-7
ATSDSTFDQPQH,TRBV24-1,TRBJ1-5
ASSLNGQSSYNEQF,TRBV5-1,TRBJ2-1
ASSLGAAGVTDTQY,TRBV7-9,TRBJ2-3
ASSIGMVGGEYNEQF,TRBV19,TRBJ2-1
ASRARDNSNQPQH,TRBV2,TRBJ1-5
ASSSTEKLF,TRBV12-3/TRBV12-4,TRBJ1-4
ASSFFRGDEQF,TRBV7-2,TRBJ2-1
ASSLDSGETQY,TRBV7-2,TRBJ2-5
ASSSWAEPNYEQY,TRBV5-4,TRBJ2-7
ASSPGRSRGGETQY,TRBV18,TRBJ2-5
ASSLGESGAGT,TRBV11-2,TRBJ1-2
ASSLAASGGLNTDTQY,TRBV7-2,TRBJ2-3
ATSDPTGNYGYT,TRBV24-1,TRBJ1-2
ASSPTRGGNTGELF,TRBV4-1,TRBJ2-2
ASSLAGTGLNYEQY,TRBV7-2,TRBJ2-7
AWSPGQYNQPQH,TRBV30,TRBJ1-5
ASRGSDGYT,TRBV25-1,TRBJ1-2
ASSSTTSGGETQY,TRBV5-1,TRBJ2-5
ASSLSPEGQGQY,TRBV3-1/TRBV3-2,TRBJ2-7
ASSLRGFDTEAF,TRBV5-1,TRBJ1-1
ASSISGAAGELF,TRBV19,TRBJ2-2
AISGTENTEAF,TRBV10-3,TRBJ1-1
ASSLEHSNGYT,TRBV5-1,TRBJ1-2
ASSLSYQGAREQY,TRBV27,TRBJ2-7
AIHPGLATYEQY,TRBV10-3,TRBJ2-7
ASSRANTEAF,TRBV5-1,TRBJ1-1
ATSDSLAGETQY,TRBV24-1,TRBJ2-5
ASSQGLALGEQY,TRBV4-2,TRBJ2-7
ASSFTGLINEQF,TRBV7-9,TRBJ2-1
ASSPGQGNTGELF,TRBV7-6,TRBJ2-2
ATSDANSSGNTIY,TRBV24-1,TRBJ1-3
ASSLLDSSYNEQF,TRBV28,TRBJ2-1
ASGGTDNSPLH,TRBV12-3/TRBV12-4,TRBJ1-6
ASSSSSGQGSYSNQPQH,TRBV28,TRBJ1-5
ASSPRQSYEQY,TRBV5-1,TRBJ2-7
ATPLDTRGYT,TRBV6-5,TRBJ1-2
ASRHPGLAAYEQY,TRBV6-5,TRBJ2-7
ASSIRHSSGNTIY,TRBV19,TRBJ1-3
ASSLGRAMNTEAF,TRBV11-2,TRBJ1-1